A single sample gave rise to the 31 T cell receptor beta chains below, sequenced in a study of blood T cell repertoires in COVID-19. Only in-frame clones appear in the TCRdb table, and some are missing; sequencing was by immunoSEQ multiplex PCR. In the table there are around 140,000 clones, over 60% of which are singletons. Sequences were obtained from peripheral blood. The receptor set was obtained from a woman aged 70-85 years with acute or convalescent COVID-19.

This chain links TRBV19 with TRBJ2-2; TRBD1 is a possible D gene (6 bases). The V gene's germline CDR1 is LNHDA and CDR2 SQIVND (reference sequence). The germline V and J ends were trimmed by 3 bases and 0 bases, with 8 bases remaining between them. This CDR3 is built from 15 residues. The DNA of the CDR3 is TGTGCCAGTAGTATCAACAGGGCGAACACCGGGGAGCTGTTTTTT. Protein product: CASSINRANTGELFF.

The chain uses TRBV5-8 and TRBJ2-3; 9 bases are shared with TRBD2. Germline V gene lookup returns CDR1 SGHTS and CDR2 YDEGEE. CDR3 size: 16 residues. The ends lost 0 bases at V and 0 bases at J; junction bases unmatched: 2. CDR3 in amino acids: CASSLGLAVSTDTQYF. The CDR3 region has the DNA TGTGCCAGCAGCTTGGGACTAGCGGTTAGCACAGATACGCAGTATTTT.

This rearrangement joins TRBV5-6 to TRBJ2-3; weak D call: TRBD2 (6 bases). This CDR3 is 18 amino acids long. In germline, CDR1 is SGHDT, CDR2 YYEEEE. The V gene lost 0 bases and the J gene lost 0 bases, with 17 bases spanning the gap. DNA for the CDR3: TGTGCCAGCAGCTTGGGCGGGAAGGGAATAACTAGCACAGATACGCAGTATTTT. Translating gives CASSLGGKGITSTDTQYF.

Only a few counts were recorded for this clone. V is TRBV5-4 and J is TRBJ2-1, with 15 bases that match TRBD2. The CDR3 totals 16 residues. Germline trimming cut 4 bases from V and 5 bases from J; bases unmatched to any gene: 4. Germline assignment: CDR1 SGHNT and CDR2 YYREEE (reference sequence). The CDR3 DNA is TGTGCCAGCAGCCGGGGACTAGCGGGAGGAAACAATGAGCAGTTCTTC. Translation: CASSRGLAGGNNEQFF.

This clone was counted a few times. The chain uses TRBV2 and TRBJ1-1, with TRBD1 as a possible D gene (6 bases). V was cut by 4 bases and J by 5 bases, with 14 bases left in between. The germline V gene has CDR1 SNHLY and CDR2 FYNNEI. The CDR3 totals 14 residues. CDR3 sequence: CASSGQGFWTEAFF. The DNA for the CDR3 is TGTGCCAGCAGTGGTCAGGGGTTTTGGACTGAAGCTTTCTTT.

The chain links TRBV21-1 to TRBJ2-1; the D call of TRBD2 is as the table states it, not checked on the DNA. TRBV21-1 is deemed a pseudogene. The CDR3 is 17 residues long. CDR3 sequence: CASSKEVPGGEYNEQFF. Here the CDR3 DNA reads TGTGCCAGCAGCAAAGAGGTCCCGGGGGGGGAATACAATGAGCAGTTCTTC.

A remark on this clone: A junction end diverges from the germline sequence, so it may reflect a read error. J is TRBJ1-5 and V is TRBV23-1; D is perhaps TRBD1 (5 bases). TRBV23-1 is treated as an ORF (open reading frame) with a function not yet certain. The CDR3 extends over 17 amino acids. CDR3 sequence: CASSKSSREEVDQPQHF. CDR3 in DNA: TGCGCCAGCAGTAAATCGAGCAGGGAGGAGGTTGATCAGCCCCAGCATTTT.

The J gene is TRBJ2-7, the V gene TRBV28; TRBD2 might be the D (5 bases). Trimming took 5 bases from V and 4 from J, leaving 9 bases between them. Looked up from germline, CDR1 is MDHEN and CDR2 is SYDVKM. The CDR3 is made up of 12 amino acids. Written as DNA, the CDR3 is TGTGCCAGCAGTGGTACTAGATACGAGCAGTACTTC. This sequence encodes CASSGTRYEQYF. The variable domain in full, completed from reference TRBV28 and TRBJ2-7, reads DVKVTQSSRYLVKRTGEKVFLECVQDMDHENMFWYRQDPGLGLRLIYFSYDVKMKEKGDIPEGYSVSREKKERFSLILESASTNQTSMYLCASSGTRYEQYFGPGTRLTVT.

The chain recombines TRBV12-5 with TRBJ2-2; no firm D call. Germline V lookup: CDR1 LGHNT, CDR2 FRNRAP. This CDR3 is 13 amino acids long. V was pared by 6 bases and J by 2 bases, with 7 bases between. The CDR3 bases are TGTGCTAGTGGAACAATTAACACCGGGGAGCTGTTTTTT. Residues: CASGTINTGELFF.

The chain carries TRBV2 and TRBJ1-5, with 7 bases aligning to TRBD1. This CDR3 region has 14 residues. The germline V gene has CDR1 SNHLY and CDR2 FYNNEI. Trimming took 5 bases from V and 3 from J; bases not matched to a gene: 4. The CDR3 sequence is CASSTGTDNQPQHF. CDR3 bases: TGTGCCAGCAGTACAGGGACAGACAATCAGCCCCAGCATTTT.

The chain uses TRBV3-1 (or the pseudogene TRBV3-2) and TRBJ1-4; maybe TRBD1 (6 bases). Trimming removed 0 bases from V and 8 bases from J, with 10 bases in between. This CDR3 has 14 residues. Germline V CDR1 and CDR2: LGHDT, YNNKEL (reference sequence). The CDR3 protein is CASSQDLRGEKLFF. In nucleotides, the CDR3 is TGTGCCAGCAGCCAAGACCTCAGGGGAGAAAAACTGTTTTTT.

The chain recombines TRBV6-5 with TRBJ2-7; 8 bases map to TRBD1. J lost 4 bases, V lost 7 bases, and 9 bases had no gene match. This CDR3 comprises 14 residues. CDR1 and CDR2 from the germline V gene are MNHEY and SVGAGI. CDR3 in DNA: TGTGCCAGCACTTCCGGGACAGGAAATTACGAGCAGTACTTC. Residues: CASTSGTGNYEQYF.

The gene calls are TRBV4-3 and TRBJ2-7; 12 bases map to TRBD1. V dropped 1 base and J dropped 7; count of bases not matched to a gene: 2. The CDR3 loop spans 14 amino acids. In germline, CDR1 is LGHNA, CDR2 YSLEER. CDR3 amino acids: CASSQGDRGREQYF. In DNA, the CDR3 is TGCGCCAGCAGCCAAGGGGACAGGGGGCGAGAGCAGTACTTC.

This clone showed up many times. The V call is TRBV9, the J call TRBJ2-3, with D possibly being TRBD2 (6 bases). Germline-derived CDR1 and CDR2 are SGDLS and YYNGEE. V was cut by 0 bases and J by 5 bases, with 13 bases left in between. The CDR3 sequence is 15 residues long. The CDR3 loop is CASSVVGGPQDTQYF. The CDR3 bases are TGTGCCAGCAGCGTAGTGGGGGGACCTCAAGATACGCAGTATTTT.

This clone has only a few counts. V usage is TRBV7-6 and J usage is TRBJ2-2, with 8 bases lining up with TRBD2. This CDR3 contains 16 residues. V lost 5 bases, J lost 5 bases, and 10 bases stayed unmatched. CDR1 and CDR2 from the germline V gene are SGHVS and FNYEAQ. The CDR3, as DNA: TGTGCCAGCAGCCTCGAAAGCGGGGGAAGAACCGGGGAGCTGTTTTTT. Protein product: CASSLESGGRTGELFF.

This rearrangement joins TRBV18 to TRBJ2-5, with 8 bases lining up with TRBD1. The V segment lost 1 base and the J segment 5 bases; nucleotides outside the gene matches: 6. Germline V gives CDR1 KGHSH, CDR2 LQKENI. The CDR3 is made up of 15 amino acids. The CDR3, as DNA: TGTGCCAGCTCACCACGGCAGGGGGCGCAGGAGACCCAGTACTTC. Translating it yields CASSPRQGAQETQYF.

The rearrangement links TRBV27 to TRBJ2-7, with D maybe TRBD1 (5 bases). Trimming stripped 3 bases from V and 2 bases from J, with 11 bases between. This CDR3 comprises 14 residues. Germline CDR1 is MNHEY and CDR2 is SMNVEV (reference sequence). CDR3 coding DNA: TGTGCCAGCAGTTTCGCAGGGCCCACCTACGAGCAGTACTTC. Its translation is CASSFAGPTYEQYF.

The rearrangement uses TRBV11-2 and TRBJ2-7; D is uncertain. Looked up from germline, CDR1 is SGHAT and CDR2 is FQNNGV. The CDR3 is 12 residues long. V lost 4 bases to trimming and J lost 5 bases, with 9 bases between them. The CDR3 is CASSSSLDEQYF. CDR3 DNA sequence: TGTGCCAGCAGCTCAAGCCTGGACGAGCAGTACTTC.

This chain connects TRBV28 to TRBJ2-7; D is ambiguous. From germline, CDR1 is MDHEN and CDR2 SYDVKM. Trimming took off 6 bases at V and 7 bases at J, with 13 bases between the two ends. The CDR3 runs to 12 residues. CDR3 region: CASSPRLWEQYF. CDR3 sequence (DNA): TGTGCCAGCAGCCCCAGGCTATGGGAGCAGTACTTC.

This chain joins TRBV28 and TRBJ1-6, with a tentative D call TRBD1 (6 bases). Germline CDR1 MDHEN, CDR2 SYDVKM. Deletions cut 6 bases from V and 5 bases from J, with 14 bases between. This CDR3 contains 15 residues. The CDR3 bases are TGTGCCAGCAGCCTCGGGTACAGGGATAATTCACCCCTCCACTTT. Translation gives CASSLGYRDNSPLHF.

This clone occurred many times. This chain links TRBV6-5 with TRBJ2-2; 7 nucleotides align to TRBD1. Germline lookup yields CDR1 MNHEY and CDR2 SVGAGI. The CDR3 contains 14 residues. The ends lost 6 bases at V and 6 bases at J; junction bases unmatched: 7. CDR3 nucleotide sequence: TGTGCCAGCAGACCCTCTGGACAGGCCGGGGAGCTGTTTTTT. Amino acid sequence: CASRPSGQAGELFF.

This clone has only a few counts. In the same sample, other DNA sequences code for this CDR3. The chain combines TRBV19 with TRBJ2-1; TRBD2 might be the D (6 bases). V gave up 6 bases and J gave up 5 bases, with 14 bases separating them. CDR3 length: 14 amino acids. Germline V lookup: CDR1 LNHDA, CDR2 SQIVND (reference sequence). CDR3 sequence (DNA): TGTGCCAGTAGCCGGGACTCGTCTAACAATGAGCAGTTCTTC. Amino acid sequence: CASSRDSSNNEQFF.

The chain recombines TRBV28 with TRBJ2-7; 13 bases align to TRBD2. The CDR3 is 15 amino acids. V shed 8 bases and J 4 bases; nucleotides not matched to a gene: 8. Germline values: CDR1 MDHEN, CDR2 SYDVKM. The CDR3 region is CASSLGTSGAYEQYF. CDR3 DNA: TGTGCCAGCTCCCTAGGGACTAGCGGGGCTTACGAGCAGTACTTC.

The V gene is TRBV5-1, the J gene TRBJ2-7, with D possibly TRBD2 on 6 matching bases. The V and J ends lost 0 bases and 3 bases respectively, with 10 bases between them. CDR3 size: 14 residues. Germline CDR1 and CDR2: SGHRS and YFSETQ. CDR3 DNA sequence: TGCGCCAGCAGCTTGGACACCGGGGGCTACGAGCAGTACTTC. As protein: CASSLDTGGYEQYF.

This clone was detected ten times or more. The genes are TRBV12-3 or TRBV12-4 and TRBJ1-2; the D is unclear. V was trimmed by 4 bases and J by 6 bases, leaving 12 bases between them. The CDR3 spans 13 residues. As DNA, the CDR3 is TGTGCCAGCAGTTACCCGGGATCCCATGGCTACACCTTC. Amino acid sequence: CASSYPGSHGYTF.

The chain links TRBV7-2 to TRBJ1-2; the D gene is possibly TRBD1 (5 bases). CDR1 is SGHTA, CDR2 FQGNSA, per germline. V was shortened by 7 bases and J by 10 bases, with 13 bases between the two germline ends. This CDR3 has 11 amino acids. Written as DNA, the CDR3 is TGTGCCAGCACAGGGCTCCGTATCTACACCTTC. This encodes CASTGLRIYTF. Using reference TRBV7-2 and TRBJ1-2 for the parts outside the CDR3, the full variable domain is GAGVSQSPSNKVTEKGKDVELRCDPISGHTALYWYRQSLGQGLEFLIYFQGNSAPDKSGLPSDRFSAERTGGSVSTLTIQRTQQEDSAVYLCASTGLRIYTFGSGTRLTVV.

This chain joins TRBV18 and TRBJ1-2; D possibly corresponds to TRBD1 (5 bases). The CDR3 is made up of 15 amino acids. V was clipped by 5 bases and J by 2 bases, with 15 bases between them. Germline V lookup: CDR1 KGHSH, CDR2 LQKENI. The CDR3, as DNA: TGTGCCAGCTCAGGGGGGTCACAGGCGAACTATGGCTACACCTTC. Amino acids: CASSGGSQANYGYTF.

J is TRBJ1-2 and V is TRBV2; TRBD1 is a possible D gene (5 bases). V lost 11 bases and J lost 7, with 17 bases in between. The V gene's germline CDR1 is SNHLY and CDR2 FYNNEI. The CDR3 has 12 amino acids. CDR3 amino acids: CAHKRQGPGYTF. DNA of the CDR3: TGTGCCCATAAACGGCAGGGCCCTGGCTACACCTTC.

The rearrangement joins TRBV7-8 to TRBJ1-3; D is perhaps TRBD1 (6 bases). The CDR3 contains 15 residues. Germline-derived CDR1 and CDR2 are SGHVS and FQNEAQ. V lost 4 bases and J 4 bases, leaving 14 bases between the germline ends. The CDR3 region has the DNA TGTGCCAGCAGCTCGAATCCCGGGACAGGAAACACCATATATTTT. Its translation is CASSSNPGTGNTIYF.

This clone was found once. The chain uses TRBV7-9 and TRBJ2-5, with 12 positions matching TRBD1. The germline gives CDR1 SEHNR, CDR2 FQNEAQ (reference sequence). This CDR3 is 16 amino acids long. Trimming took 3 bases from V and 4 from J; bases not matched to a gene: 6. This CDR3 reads CASSFGDRGHRETQYF. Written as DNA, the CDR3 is TGTGCCAGCAGCTTTGGGGACAGGGGGCATCGAGAGACCCAGTACTTC.

In DNA, the CDR3 is TGTGCCAGCAGCCAGGTAAGGTGGGAGGCTCGTGGCTACACCTTC. Translating it yields CASSQVRWEARGYTF. The rearrangement joins TRBV3-1 (or the pseudogene TRBV3-2) to TRBJ1-2; D is unclear. This CDR3 has 15 amino acids. Trimming cost V 3 bases and J 7 bases, with 18 bases left between them. Per germline, CDR1 LGHDT and CDR2 YNNKEL (reference sequence).